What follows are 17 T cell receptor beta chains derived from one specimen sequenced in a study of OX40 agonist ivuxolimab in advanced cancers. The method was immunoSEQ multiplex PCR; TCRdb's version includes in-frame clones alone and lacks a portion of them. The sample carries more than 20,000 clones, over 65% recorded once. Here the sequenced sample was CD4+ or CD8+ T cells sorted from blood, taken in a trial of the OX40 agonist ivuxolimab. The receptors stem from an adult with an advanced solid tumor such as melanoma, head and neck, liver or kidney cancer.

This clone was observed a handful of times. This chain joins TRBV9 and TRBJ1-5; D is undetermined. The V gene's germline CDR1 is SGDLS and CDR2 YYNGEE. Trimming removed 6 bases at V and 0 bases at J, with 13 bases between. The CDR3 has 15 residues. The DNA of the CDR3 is TGTGCCAGCAACCTGGGAGGGTATAGCAATCAGCCCCAGCATTTT. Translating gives CASNLGGYSNQPQHF.

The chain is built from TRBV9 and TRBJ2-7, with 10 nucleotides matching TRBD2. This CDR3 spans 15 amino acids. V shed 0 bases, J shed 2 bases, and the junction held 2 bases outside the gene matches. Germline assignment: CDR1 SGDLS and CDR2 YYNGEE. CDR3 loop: CASSVGAGGTYEQYF. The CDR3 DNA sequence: TGTGCCAGCAGCGTAGGAGCGGGAGGGACCTACGAGCAGTACTTC.

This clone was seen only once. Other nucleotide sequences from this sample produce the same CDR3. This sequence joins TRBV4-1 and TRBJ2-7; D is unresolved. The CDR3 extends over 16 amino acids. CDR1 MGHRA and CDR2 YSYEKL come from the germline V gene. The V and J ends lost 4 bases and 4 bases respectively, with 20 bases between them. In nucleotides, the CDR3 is TGCGCCAGCAGCCCTCAGGCCCTGGCTATTGGTTACGAGCAGTACTTC. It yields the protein CASSPQALAIGYEQYF.

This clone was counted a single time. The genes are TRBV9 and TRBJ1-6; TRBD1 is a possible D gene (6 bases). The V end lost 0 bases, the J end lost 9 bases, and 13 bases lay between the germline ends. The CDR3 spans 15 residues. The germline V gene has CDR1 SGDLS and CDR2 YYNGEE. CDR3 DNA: TGTGCCAGCAGCGTAGGTCAGGGGAGCGGTTCACCCCTCCACTTT. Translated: CASSVGQGSGSPLHF.

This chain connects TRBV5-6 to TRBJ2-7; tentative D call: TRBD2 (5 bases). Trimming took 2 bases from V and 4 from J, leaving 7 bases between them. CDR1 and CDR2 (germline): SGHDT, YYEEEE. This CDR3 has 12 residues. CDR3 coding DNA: TGTGCCAGCAGCTTAATAGCGTACGAGCAGTACTTC. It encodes CASSLIAYEQYF.

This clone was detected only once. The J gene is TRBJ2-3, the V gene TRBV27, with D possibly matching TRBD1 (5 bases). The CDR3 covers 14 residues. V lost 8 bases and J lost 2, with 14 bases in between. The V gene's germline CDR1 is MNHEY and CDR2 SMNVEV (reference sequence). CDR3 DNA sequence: TGTGCCAGCGTCCGAGACAGCCTCACAGATACGCAGTATTTT. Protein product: CASVRDSLTDTQYF.

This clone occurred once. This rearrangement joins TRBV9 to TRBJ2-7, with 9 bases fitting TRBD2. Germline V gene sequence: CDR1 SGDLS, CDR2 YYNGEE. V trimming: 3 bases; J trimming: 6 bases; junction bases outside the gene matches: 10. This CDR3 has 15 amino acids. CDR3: CASSAGSGRLLEQYF. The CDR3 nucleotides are TGTGCCAGCAGCGCGGGGAGCGGGAGGCTTCTCGAGCAGTACTTC.

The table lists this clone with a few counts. The CDR3 coding sequence is TGTGCCAGCAGCTTTTGGACAGGGACGAAGAACACTGAAGCTTTCTTT. Amino acids: CASSFWTGTKNTEAFF. The chain is built from TRBV5-6 and TRBJ1-1, with 8 bases fitting TRBD1. V shed 2 bases and J 1 base; nucleotides not matched to a gene: 7. Germline V gene sequence: CDR1 SGHDT, CDR2 YYEEEE. This CDR3 contains 16 residues.

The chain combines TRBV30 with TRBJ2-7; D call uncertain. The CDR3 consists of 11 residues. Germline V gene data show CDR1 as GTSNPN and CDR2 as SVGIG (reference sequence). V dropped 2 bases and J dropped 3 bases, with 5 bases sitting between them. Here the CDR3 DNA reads TGTGCCTGGAGTCGTAGCTACGAGCAGTACTTC. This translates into CAWSRSYEQYF.

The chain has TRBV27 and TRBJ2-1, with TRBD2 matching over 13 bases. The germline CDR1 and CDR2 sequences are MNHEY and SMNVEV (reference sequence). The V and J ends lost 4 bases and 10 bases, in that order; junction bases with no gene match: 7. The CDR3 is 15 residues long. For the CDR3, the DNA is TGTGCCAGCAGTTGGGGACTAGCGGGAACGAGCGAGCAGTTCTTC. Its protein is CASSWGLAGTSEQFF.

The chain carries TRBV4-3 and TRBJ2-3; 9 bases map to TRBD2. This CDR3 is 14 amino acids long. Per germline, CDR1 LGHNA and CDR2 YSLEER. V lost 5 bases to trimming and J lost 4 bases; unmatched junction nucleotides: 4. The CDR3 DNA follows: TGCGCCAGCAGCGAGGGACTAGCAGCAGATACGCAGTATTTT. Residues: CASSEGLAADTQYF.

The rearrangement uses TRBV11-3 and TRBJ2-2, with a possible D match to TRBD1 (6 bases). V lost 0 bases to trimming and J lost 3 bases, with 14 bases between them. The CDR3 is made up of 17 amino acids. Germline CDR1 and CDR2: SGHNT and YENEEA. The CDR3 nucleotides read TGTGCCAGCAGCTTAGAAAGATCAGGGGCCTACACCGGGGAGCTGTTTTTT. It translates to CASSLERSGAYTGELFF.

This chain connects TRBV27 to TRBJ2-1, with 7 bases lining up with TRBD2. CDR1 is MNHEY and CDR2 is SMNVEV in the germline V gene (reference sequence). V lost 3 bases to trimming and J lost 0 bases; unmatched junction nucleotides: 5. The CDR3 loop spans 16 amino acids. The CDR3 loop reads CASSLSGDLSYNEQFF. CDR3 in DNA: TGTGCCAGCAGTTTGAGCGGGGACCTCTCCTACAATGAGCAGTTCTTC.

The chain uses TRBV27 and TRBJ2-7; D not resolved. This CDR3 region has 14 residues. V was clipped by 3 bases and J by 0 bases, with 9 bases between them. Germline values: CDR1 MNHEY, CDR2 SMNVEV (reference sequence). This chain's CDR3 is CASSLDPSSYEQYF. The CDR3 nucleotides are TGTGCCAGCAGTTTGGACCCGAGCTCCTACGAGCAGTACTTC.

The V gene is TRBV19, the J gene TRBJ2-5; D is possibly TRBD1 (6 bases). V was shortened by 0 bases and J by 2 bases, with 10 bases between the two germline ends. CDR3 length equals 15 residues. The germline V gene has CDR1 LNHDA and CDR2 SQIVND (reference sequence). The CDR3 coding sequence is TGTGCCAGTAGTATAGATTCAGGGGTGCAAGAGACCCAGTACTTC. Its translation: CASSIDSGVQETQYF. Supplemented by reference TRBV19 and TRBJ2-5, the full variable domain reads DGGITQSPKYLFRKEGQNVTLSCEQNLNHDAMYWYRQDPGQGLRLIYYSQIVNDFQKGDIAEGYSVSREKKESFPLTVTSAQKNPTAFYLCASSIDSGVQETQYFGPGTRLLVL.

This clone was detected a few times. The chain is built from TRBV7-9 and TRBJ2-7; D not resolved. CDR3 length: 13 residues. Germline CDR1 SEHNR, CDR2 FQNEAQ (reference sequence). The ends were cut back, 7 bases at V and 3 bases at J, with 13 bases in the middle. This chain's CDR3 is CASMYGPGYEQYF. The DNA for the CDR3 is TGTGCCAGCATGTACGGGCCCGGCTACGAGCAGTACTTC.

The CDR3 coding sequence is TGTGCCAGCAGTTTCCCCCCAGCGGGAGAGGCGAACACCGGGGAGCTGTTTTTT. Protein: CASSFPPAGEANTGELFF. The chain links TRBV28 to TRBJ2-2; TRBD2 matches at 8 bases. Losses at the gene ends were 3 bases for V and 0 bases for J; bases not matched to a gene: 9. Germline V lookup: CDR1 MDHEN, CDR2 SYDVKM. The CDR3 extends over 18 amino acids. The full variable domain, completed using reference TRBV28 and TRBJ2-2, is DVKVTQSSRYLVKRTGEKVFLECVQDMDHENMFWYRQDPGLGLRLIYFSYDVKMKEKGDIPEGYSVSREKKERFSLILESASTNQTSMYLCASSFPPAGEANTGELFFGEGSRLTVL.